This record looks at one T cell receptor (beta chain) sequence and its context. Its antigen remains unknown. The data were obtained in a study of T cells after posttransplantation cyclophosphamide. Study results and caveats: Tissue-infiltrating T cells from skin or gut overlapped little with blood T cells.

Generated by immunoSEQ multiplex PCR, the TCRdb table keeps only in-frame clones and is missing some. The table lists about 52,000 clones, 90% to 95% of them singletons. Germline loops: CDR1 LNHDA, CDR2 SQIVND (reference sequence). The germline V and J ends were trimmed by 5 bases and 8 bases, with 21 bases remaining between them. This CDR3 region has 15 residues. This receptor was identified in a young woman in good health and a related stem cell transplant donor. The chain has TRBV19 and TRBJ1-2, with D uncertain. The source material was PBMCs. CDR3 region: CASSFTGNLAWGYTF. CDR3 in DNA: TGTGCCAGTAGTTTCACCGGGAACTTAGCGTGGGGCTACACCTTC.